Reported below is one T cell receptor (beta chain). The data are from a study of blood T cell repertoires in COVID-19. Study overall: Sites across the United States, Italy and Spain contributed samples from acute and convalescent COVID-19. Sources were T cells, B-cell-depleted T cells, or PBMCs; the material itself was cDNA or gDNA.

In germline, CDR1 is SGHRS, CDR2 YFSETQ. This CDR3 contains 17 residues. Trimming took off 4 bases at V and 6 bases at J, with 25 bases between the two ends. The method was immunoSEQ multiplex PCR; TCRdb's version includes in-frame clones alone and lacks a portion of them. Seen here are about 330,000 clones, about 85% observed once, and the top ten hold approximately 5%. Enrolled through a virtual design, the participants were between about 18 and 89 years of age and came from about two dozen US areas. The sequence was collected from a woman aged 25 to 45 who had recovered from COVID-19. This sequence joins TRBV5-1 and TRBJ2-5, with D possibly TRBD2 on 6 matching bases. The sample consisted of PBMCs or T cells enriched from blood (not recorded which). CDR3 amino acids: CASSGAGTAPNKKTQYF. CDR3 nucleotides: TGCGCCAGCAGCGGTGCGGGGACGGCCCCAAACAAAAAGACCCAGTACTTC. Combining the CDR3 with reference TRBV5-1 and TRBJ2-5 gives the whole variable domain KAGVTQTPRYLIKTRGQQVTLSCSPISGHRSVSWYQQTPGQGLQFLFEYFSETQRNKGNFPGRFSGRQFSNSRSEMNVSTLELGDSALYLCASSGAGTAPNKKTQYFGPGTRLLVL.